This passage covers 30 T cell receptor beta chains from one sample sequenced in a study of T cells in Graves' hyperthyroidism and ophthalmopathy (dated by TCRdb to between 2018 and 2020). The library was made by multiplex PCR. TCRdb names Illumina HiSeq 2000 as the instrument used. The TCR beta CDR3 regions were amplified from the RNA transcripts. For the first round of RT-PCR on the TCR CDR3, the HTBI primer set was used together with the Qiagen OneStep RT-PCR kit. TCRdb itself trimmed the public reads at Q25 with fastp, ran MiXCR and retained productive beta chains. Rows merge per CDR3 protein into single entries with the most common DNA and genes. The sample data list around 520,000 distinct CDR3 sequences, and roughly a quarter of these were observed just once. Clones ranked in the top ten supply approximately 11% of the sample. The sequenced sample was blood. These receptors were collected from a woman in her 30s with Graves' ophthalmopathy.

In its sample, this clonotype was seen a few times. The gene calls are TRBV12-5 and TRBJ1-1; D ambiguous. CDR1 LGHNT and CDR2 FRNRAP come from the germline V gene. V lost 0 bases, J lost 6 bases, and 17 bases lay in between. The CDR3 runs to 16 residues. CDR3 DNA sequence: TGTGCTAGTGGTTTGGTCCTCACGGGAGGAGGGTCTGAAGCTTTCTTT. It is translated as CASGLVLTGGGSEAFF.

This clonotype occurred many times. V and J are TRBV4-1 and TRBJ1-2, with 7 bases identical to TRBD1. After removal of 4 bases from V and 7 bases from J, the junction contained 15 bases not matched to a gene. Looked up from germline, CDR1 is MGHRA and CDR2 is YSYEKL. The CDR3 covers 16 residues. In DNA, the CDR3 is TGCGCCAGCAGCCCTGGACAGGCACGAGGGGACTTTGGCTACACCTTC. This sequence encodes CASSPGQARGDFGYTF.

Comments on this clonotype: One base away lies a much larger clone, so this may be a sequencing read error. This chain links TRBV2 with TRBJ1-2; 7 nucleotides line up with TRBD1. This CDR3 comprises 16 residues. Germline V gives CDR1 SNHLY, CDR2 FYNNEI. The CDR3 DNA follows: TGTGCCGGCAGTCTAAAAAGGGACAGCGCGAACTATGGCTACACCTTC. It encodes CAGSLKRDSANYGYTF.

V is TRBV6-1 and J is TRBJ2-7, with 7 positions matching TRBD1. V lost 5 bases to trimming and J lost 5 bases; unmatched junction nucleotides: 9. This CDR3 has 14 amino acids. The germline V gene has CDR1 MNHNS and CDR2 SASEGT. CDR3 amino acids: CASSKPGQHNEQYF. As DNA, the CDR3 is TGTGCCAGCAGTAAACCGGGACAGCATAACGAGCAGTACTTC.

Ten or more counts support this clonotype. The chain has TRBV15 and TRBJ2-7; 11 nucleotides line up with TRBD2. The CDR3 length is 19 residues. Germline assignment: CDR1 LNHNV and CDR2 YYDKDF (reference sequence). V was pared by 0 bases and J by 0 bases, with 10 bases of the junction left unmatched. The CDR3 reads CATSRDGGTSGDNSYEQYF. The DNA of the CDR3 is TGTGCCACCAGCAGAGATGGAGGGACTAGCGGAGATAACTCCTACGAGCAGTACTTC. Filled out from reference TRBV15 and TRBJ2-7, the complete variable domain reads DAMVIQNPRYQVTQFGKPVTLSCSQTLNHNVMYWYQQKSSQAPKLLFHYYDKDFNNEADTPDNFQSRRPNTSFCFLDIRSPGLGDTAMYLCATSRDGGTSGDNSYEQYFGPGTRLTVT.

This clonotype was found a few times. This chain uses TRBV12-3 or TRBV12-4 with TRBJ1-1; unclear D gene. The CDR3 loop spans 11 amino acids. V gave up 6 bases and J gave up 5 bases, with 7 bases separating them. The CDR3, as DNA: TGTGCCAGCAGGTTGAGGACTGAAGCTTTCTTT. Residues: CASRLRTEAFF.

The chain employs TRBV6-1 and TRBJ1-6, with 7 bases lining up with TRBD1. The CDR3 extends over 13 amino acids. CDR1 and CDR2 (germline): MNHNS, SASEGT. With V trimmed by 11 bases and J by 7 bases, 8 bases remained unmatched. The CDR3 spells CAGGRGLNSPLHF. CDR3 nucleotides: TGTGCCGGCGGGAGGGGGCTCAATTCACCCCTCCACTTT.

Concerning this clonotype: At one end the junction does not follow the germline gene, possibly because of a read error. The rearrangement joins TRBV6-1 to TRBJ1-2; D might be TRBD1 (5 bases). This CDR3 is 14 amino acids long. The germline CDR1 and CDR2 sequences are MNHNS and SASEGT. CDR3 in DNA: TGTGTCAGCAGTGAACCAGGGACGGGCTATGGCTACACCTTC. Translation gives CVSSEPGTGYGYTF.

CDR3 coding DNA: TGTGCCAGCAGAGCCGGGACAGGGTCCATATATTTT. Encoded protein: CASRAGTGSIYF. The chain employs TRBV28 and TRBJ1-3; the match to TRBD1 covers 9 bases. The CDR3 is 12 residues long. Germline trimming cut 6 bases from V and 11 bases from J; bases unmatched to any gene: 5. Germline lookup yields CDR1 MDHEN and CDR2 SYDVKM.

This clonotype was seen many times. The chain combines TRBV20-1 with TRBJ2-2; TRBD1 might be the D (6 bases). The germline CDR1 and CDR2 sequences are DFQATT and SNEGSKA (reference sequence). CDR3 length equals 14 residues. Between the trimmed V and J ends, which lost 3 bases and 6 bases, there was a span of 14 bases. The CDR3 loop reads CSASSRGGAGELFF. The CDR3 coding sequence is TGCAGTGCTAGTTCCAGGGGTGGTGCCGGGGAGCTGTTTTTT.

This clonotype has more than one count but fewer than ten. This sequence may be a read error, since a much larger clone differs from it by one base. The gene calls are TRBV12-3 or TRBV12-4 and TRBJ2-6; D gene uncertain. This CDR3 spans 14 amino acids. The V end was cut by 4 bases, the J end by 0 bases, with 4 bases between. CDR3 region: CASSWDSGANVLTF. CDR3 DNA: TGTGCCAGCAGTTGGGACTCTGGGGCCAACGTCCTGACTTTC.

Worth noting for this clonotype: A read error may produce the germline difference seen at one junction end. The chain uses TRBV6-1 and TRBJ2-2, with D tentatively TRBD1 (6 bases). Germline lookup yields CDR1 MNHNS and CDR2 SASEGT. This CDR3 is built from 13 residues. CDR3 region: CASRKQGIGELSF. DNA of the CDR3: TGTGCCAGCAGGAAACAGGGTATCGGGGAGCTGTCTTTT.

Written as DNA, the CDR3 is TGTGCCAGCAGTAACACAGCCGAGCAGTACTTC. As protein: CASSNTAEQYF. This chain uses TRBV6-2 or TRBV6-3 with TRBJ2-7; D call uncertain. From germline, CDR1 is MNHEY and CDR2 SVGEGT. Trimming removed 5 bases at V and 6 bases at J, with 8 bases between. The CDR3 contains 11 residues.

This clonotype was detected many times. CDR3 in DNA: TGTGCCAGCAGCCGTACCACAGGGCGCAATCAGCCCCAGCATTTT. Residues: CASSRTTGRNQPQHF. The rearrangement uses TRBV6-1 and TRBJ1-5, with D perhaps TRBD1 (6 bases). Germline loops: CDR1 MNHNS, CDR2 SASEGT. CDR3 length: 15 residues. Deletions cut 6 bases from V and 2 bases from J, with 14 bases between.

The gene calls are TRBV5-1 and TRBJ1-1, with D possibly matching TRBD1 (6 bases). CDR1 SGHRS and CDR2 YFSETQ come from the germline V gene. The CDR3 contains 17 residues. With 2 bases removed from V and 6 bases from J, the gap between germline ends came to 23 bases. CDR3 DNA: TGCGCCAGCAGCTTCCTAGTGGGGGGCGCGATGGGGGCTGAAGCTTTCTTT. Translating gives CASSFLVGGAMGAEAFF.

This clonotype was found a few times. The chain joins TRBV6-1 to TRBJ2-5; possible D gene TRBD2, 6 bases. Trimming removed 6 bases from V and 5 bases from J, with 13 bases in between. Germline-derived CDR1 and CDR2 are MNHNS and SASEGT. The CDR3 runs to 13 residues. CDR3 residues: CASRMGGLETQYF. The DNA for the CDR3 is TGTGCCAGCAGGATGGGGGGTCTGGAGACCCAGTACTTC.

This clonotype was seen only a few times. The chain recombines TRBV2 with TRBJ1-1; D is unresolved. The CDR3 has 11 residues. Trimming left V 6 bases short and J 9 bases short, with 11 bases between. Germline V gene data show CDR1 as SNHLY and CDR2 as FYNNEI. CDR3 region: CASSDQLQAFF. The CDR3 DNA is TGTGCCAGCAGCGATCAGCTACAAGCTTTCTTT.

This clonotype came up many times. The chain couples TRBV20-1 to TRBJ1-1; maybe TRBD1 (6 bases). Trimming took 0 bases from V and 3 from J, leaving 11 bases between them. Germline V CDR1 and CDR2: DFQATT, SNEGSKA (reference sequence). This CDR3 has 14 amino acids. CDR3 nucleotide sequence: TGCAGTGCTAGAGATGTGAGGGGGGACACTGAAGCTTTCTTT. This translates into CSARDVRGDTEAFF.

Ten or more counts support this clonotype. Here the CDR3 reads CASSLSLGAEAFF. The CDR3 bases are TGTGCCAGCAGCTTAAGCCTCGGGGCGGAAGCTTTCTTT. V is TRBV7-3 and J is TRBJ1-1; tentative D call: TRBD1 (5 bases). The CDR3 totals 13 residues. From germline, CDR1 is SGHTA and CDR2 FQGTGA. V dropped 1 base and J dropped 8 bases, with 11 bases sitting between them.

This clonotype was picked up a small number of times. V usage is TRBV19 and J usage is TRBJ1-1; 9 bases map to TRBD1. The CDR3 covers 14 residues. Germline values: CDR1 LNHDA, CDR2 SQIVND (reference sequence). V shed 1 base, J shed 7 bases, and the junction held 4 bases outside the gene matches. The DNA of the CDR3 is TGTGCCAGTAGTATAGGGGACAGGGTCGGTGAAGCTTTCTTT. Its protein is CASSIGDRVGEAFF.

This clonotype showed up many times. The chain couples TRBV12-3 or TRBV12-4 to TRBJ1-3; D is possibly TRBD1 (5 bases). The V end was cut by 5 bases, the J end by 0 bases, with 11 bases between. This CDR3 has 15 residues. The CDR3 region is CASSGAGSSGNTIYF. In DNA, the CDR3 is TGTGCCAGCAGTGGCGCAGGGAGCTCTGGAAACACCATATATTTT.

The V call is TRBV6-1, the J call TRBJ1-5, with 8 bases matching TRBD1. The V and J ends lost 5 bases and 9 bases, in that order; junction bases with no gene match: 9. Germline CDR1 reads MNHNS; CDR2 reads SASEGT. There are 14 residues in the CDR3. CDR3 in DNA: TGTGCCAGCAGTCGACGGACAGGGAATATGCCCCAGCATTTT. As protein: CASSRRTGNMPQHF.

This clonotype was seen many times. The genes are TRBV2 and TRBJ2-5; D unresolved. Germline CDR1 reads SNHLY; CDR2 reads FYNNEI. The CDR3 extends over 15 amino acids. The V end was cut by 6 bases, the J end by 5 bases, with 19 bases between. The DNA of the CDR3 is TGTGCCAGCAGGGACCAGACTGGGTACGGGGAGACCCAGTACTTC. It codes for CASRDQTGYGETQYF.

This clonotype showed up many times. The genes are TRBV6-5 and TRBJ2-7; 8 bases match TRBD1. Germline CDR1 is MNHEY and CDR2 is SVGAGI. J was trimmed by 5 bases and V by 3 bases; bases with no gene match: 6. The CDR3 totals 14 residues. CDR3 sequence: CASSYNRGFHEQYF. The CDR3 bases are TGTGCCAGCAGTTATAACAGGGGGTTCCACGAGCAGTACTTC.

The chain links TRBV29-1 to TRBJ2-7; TRBD1 might be the D (6 bases). CDR1 SQVTM and CDR2 ANQGSEA come from the germline V gene. Between the trimmed V and J ends, which lost 7 bases and 7 bases, there was a span of 20 bases. CDR3 length: 13 amino acids. CDR3 residues: CSAQDRQTREQYF. The CDR3 DNA reads as TGCAGCGCCCAGGACAGACAAACAAGGGAGCAGTACTTC.

This clonotype occurred many times. The chain has TRBV7-3 and TRBJ1-1; D call uncertain. This CDR3 is built from 13 residues. Trimming shortened V by 5 bases and J by 5 bases, and 12 bases separated the two germline ends. Germline lookup yields CDR1 SGHTA and CDR2 FQGTGA. CDR3 in DNA: TGTGCCAGCAGCCTAGAACTTGGGACTGAAGCTTTCTTT. This translates into CASSLELGTEAFF. Full variable domain (missing parts from reference TRBV7-3 and TRBJ1-1): GAGVSQTPSNKVTEKGKYVELRCDPISGHTALYWYRQSLGQGPEFLIYFQGTGAADDSGLPNDRFFAVRPEGSVSTLKIQRTERGDSAVYLCASSLELGTEAFFGQGTRLTVV.

In its sample, this clonotype was seen many times. This sequence joins TRBV12-3 or TRBV12-4 and TRBJ1-2; D not resolved. The CDR3 spans 13 residues. V was shortened by 1 base and J by 0 bases, with 3 bases between the two germline ends. CDR3 sequence reads: CASSLEANYGYTF. The DNA of the CDR3 is TGTGCCAGCAGTTTAGAGGCTAACTATGGCTACACCTTC.

This clonotype came up a few times. The chain has TRBV7-3 and TRBJ2-5; TRBD1 matches at 7 bases. J was trimmed by 4 bases and V by 5 bases; bases with no gene match: 13. From germline, CDR1 is SGHTA and CDR2 FQGTGA. The CDR3 loop spans 16 amino acids. In DNA, the CDR3 is TGTGCCAGCAGCCCGAAGGGGGACAGAAGCTTAGAGACCCAGTACTTC. This sequence encodes CASSPKGDRSLETQYF. Full variable domain (remainder filled in from reference TRBV7-3 and TRBJ2-5): GAGVSQTPSNKVTEKGKYVELRCDPISGHTALYWYRQSLGQGPEFLIYFQGTGAADDSGLPNDRFFAVRPEGSVSTLKIQRTERGDSAVYLCASSPKGDRSLETQYFGPGTRLLVL.

In its sample, this clonotype was seen many times. The V gene is TRBV29-1, the J gene TRBJ1-1; weak D call: TRBD1 (5 bases). The CDR3 extends over 10 amino acids. CDR1 is SQVTM and CDR2 is ANQGSEA in the germline V gene. Trimming cost V 4 bases and J 11 bases, with 11 bases left between them. DNA of the CDR3: TGCAGCGTTGGACAGAACGGGGCTTTCTTT. Amino acids: CSVGQNGAFF.

This clonotype was recorded at least ten times. J is TRBJ1-1 and V is TRBV30; D gene unclear. There are 10 residues in the CDR3. V was clipped by 1 base and J by 7 bases, with 4 bases between them. Germline loops: CDR1 GTSNPN, CDR2 SVGIG (reference sequence). The DNA of the CDR3 is TGTGCCTGGAGTGCCAGTGAAGCTTTCTTT. Amino acid sequence: CAWSASEAFF.